This T cell receptor beta chain was identified in a study of T cell repertoires in cytomegalovirus infection. About the research overall: It was the public TCR beta signatures that indicated both CMV infection and matching HLA type. General study findings and limits: HLA-C-restricted, CMV-specific TCR beta clonotypes were dominant ex vivo. Frequencies of public TCR beta families were cumulated, and this identified carriers of CMV plus the relevant HLA.

TCRdb redid the calling of the reads with MiXCR, one entry per CDR3 protein. Altogether around 740,000 distinct CDR3 sequences are present, 35% being singletons, with the ten largest covering roughly 2.8%. A note on this clonotype: The antigen is undetermined. A much larger clone sits a single nucleotide away, making a read error possible.

Trimming left V 5 bases short and J 8 bases short, with 15 bases between. The CDR3 consists of 14 residues. Sequenced sample: PBMCs. This clonotype was sampled from a human donor in good health (CMV status not recorded). Some clones in this sample may be carry-over from other donors' samples. The chain combines TRBV12-3 or TRBV12-4 with TRBJ1-4, with D hard to call. CDR3: CASSPRWEREKLFF. CDR3 nucleotide sequence: TGTGCCAGCAGTCCCCGCTGGGAGCGAGAAAAACTGTTTTTT.